The clone carrying this T cell receptor beta chain was found many times. Its target is not known. Researchers made TCR beta libraries by using iRepertoire HTBI primers and running Arm-PCR on CDR3 regions. Per the authors' pipeline: From all samples, identification returned over 13 TRBJ and 60 or so TRBV segments. From the multiplex PCR reads, TCRdb called clonotypes with MiXCR, one entry per CDR3 protein. TCRdb's processing, not the authors', yielded these V and J calls. The table has roughly 500,000 distinct CDR3 sequences, around a fifth seen once. The length of the CDR3 is 15 residues. Looked up from germline, CDR1 is SGHAT and CDR2 is FQNNGV. The trim removed 1 base at V and 3 bases at J, leaving 2 bases unmatched. The sample originates from a study of regulatory T cells in long-lasting Graves disease. Findings and limits, study-wide: Compared with new cases, persistent Graves' patients showed reduced TCR diversity.

Specified time point: persistent/refractory GD, antithyroid drugs over 5 years with positive TRAb. PBMC RNA was the source of the TCR library. This TCR derives from a female donor with Graves disease. The gene calls are TRBV11-2 and TRBJ2-5; 10 bases are a match to TRBD1. The sequences come from peripheral blood mononuclear cells (PBMCs), collected when the disease was refractory, from a patient treated with antithyroid drugs. In DNA, the CDR3 is TGTGCCAGCAGCTTAGGCGGGACAGGGGAAGAGACCCAGTACTTC. Protein: CASSLGGTGEETQYF.